These 15 T cell receptor beta chains were sequenced from one sample in a study of molecular identifiers for immune sequencing clone quantification. TCRdb itself ran the PCR reads through MiXCR, one entry per CDR3 protein. Of about half a million distinct CDR3 sequences listed, about 20% are singletons. Sequencing was done on a sample of naive CD8+ T cells from blood, with Jurkat cell RNA spiked in. The subset denotes: FACS-sorted CD8+CD4-CCR7+CD45RA+ naive T cells. These receptors came from a human donor in good health. Some libraries in this study had Jurkat cell RNA spiked in.

This clonotype was counted only a few times. The rearrangement joins TRBV12-3 or TRBV12-4 to TRBJ2-7; D may be TRBD1 (6 bases). The CDR3 length is 14 residues. The V gene lost 6 bases and the J gene lost 6 bases, with 18 bases spanning the gap. The CDR3 is CASRYTSQGGEQYF. Here the CDR3 DNA reads TGTGCCAGCAGGTATACCTCACAGGGTGGCGAGCAGTACTTC.

The rearrangement links TRBV20-1 to TRBJ2-7; D is perhaps TRBD2 (5 bases). The CDR3 has 14 amino acids. Per germline, CDR1 DFQATT and CDR2 SNEGSKA (reference sequence). Deletions cut 0 bases from V and 6 bases from J, with 15 bases between. The CDR3 nucleotides read TGCAGTGCTAGAGATCTCGACTACCTTCCCGAGCAGTACTTC. Encoded protein: CSARDLDYLPEQYF.

As concerns this clonotype: One end of the junction does not line up with germline, which may come from a read error. The chain recombines TRBV4-1 with TRBJ1-2; 11 positions match TRBD1. This CDR3 contains 15 residues. Germline CDR1 and CDR2: MGHRA and YSYEKL. The CDR3 sequence is CTSTWTGGTNYGYTF. CDR3 in DNA: TGCACCAGCACTTGGACAGGGGGCACTAACTATGGCTACACCTTC.

The chain employs TRBV9 and TRBJ1-4; 7 nucleotides line up with TRBD1. Germline V gene data show CDR1 as SGDLS and CDR2 as YYNGEE. The CDR3 contains 16 residues. After removal of 3 bases from V and 6 bases from J, the junction contained 11 bases not matched to a gene. The CDR3 loop is CASSGGATGVYEKLFF. In nucleotides, the CDR3 is TGTGCCAGCAGCGGTGGGGCCACAGGGGTGTATGAAAAACTGTTTTTT.

This clonotype showed up just a few times. The gene calls are TRBV11-1 and TRBJ1-5; no clear D. The CDR3 runs 13 residues. V shed 2 bases and J shed 3 bases, with 5 bases lying between them. Germline lookup yields CDR1 SGHAT and CDR2 FQDESV (reference sequence). Here the CDR3 DNA reads TGTGCCAGCAGCTTAACAGCCAATCAGCCCCAGCATTTT. Residues: CASSLTANQPQHF.

J is TRBJ2-2 and V is TRBV4-3; maybe TRBD1 (6 bases). V was pared by 1 base and J by 5 bases, with 11 bases between. The CDR3 extends over 15 amino acids. Per the germline V gene, CDR1 is LGHNA and CDR2 is YSLEER. Here the CDR3 DNA reads TGCGCCAGCAGCCAAGTCTACAGGGTGACCGGGGAGCTGTTTTTT. This encodes CASSQVYRVTGELFF.

In this sample, this clonotype turned up a few times. The chain employs TRBV25-1 and TRBJ1-1; no definite D call. Trimming shortened V by 3 bases and J by 1 base, and 9 bases separated the two germline ends. Germline CDR1 and CDR2: MGHDK and SYGVNS. This CDR3 has 14 residues. The CDR3 nucleotides are TGTGCCAGCAGTGATTTTGCAGAGAACACTGAAGCTTTCTTT. Its protein product is CASSDFAENTEAFF.

This clonotype was counted many times. This rearrangement joins TRBV27 to TRBJ2-6; no clear D gene. This CDR3 region has 18 residues. Trimming removed 4 bases at V and 6 bases at J, with 22 bases between. Per the germline V gene, CDR1 is MNHEY and CDR2 is SMNVEV (reference sequence). DNA for the CDR3: TGTGCCAGCAGTTCCCAGGTACCCCACAAGAGTCAGGCCAACGTCCTGACTTTC. Protein product: CASSSQVPHKSQANVLTF. Supplemented by reference TRBV27 and TRBJ2-6, the full variable domain reads EAQVTQNPRYLITVTGKKLTVTCSQNMNHEYMSWYRQDPGLGLRQIYYSMNVEVTDKGDVPEGYKVSRKEKRNFPLILESPSPNQTSLYFCASSSQVPHKSQANVLTFGAGSRLTVL.

This clonotype was found a few times. The V and J genes are TRBV3-1 and TRBJ2-2, with a weak D call TRBD2 (6 bases). This CDR3 has 16 amino acids. V gave up 3 bases and J gave up 2 bases, with 13 bases separating them. The germline CDR1 and CDR2 sequences are LGHDT and YNNKEL (reference sequence). The CDR3 DNA is TGTGCCAGCAGCCAGGTAGTAGCGGCCAACACCGGGGAGCTGTTTTTT. Translation gives CASSQVVAANTGELFF.

The chain links TRBV11-2 to TRBJ1-4; the D gene is possibly TRBD1 (5 bases). The CDR3 is made up of 15 amino acids. Trimming removed 3 bases at V and 3 bases at J, with 11 bases between. Germline CDR1 SGHAT, CDR2 FQNNGV. In DNA form, the CDR3 reads TGTGCCAGCAGCTTCTCAGGGAGTCCTAATGAAAAACTGTTTTTT. This encodes CASSFSGSPNEKLFF.

This clonotype occurred once. Compared with germline, one end of the junction differs, possibly owing to a read error. This chain joins TRBV6-1 and TRBJ2-7; 10 nucleotides agree with TRBD1. The CDR3 runs to 14 residues. Per the germline V gene, CDR1 is MNHNS and CDR2 is SASEGT. DNA of the CDR3: TGTGCCAGCAGTGCCGGGACAGGGGTCTACAAGCAGTACTTC. This gives the protein CASSAGTGVYKQYF.

Concerning this clonotype: A single base separates this from a much larger clone, so it may be a read error. The chain links TRBV7-9 to TRBJ2-7; D might be TRBD1 (5 bases). This CDR3 region has 13 residues. Trimming took off 5 bases at V and 7 bases at J, with 15 bases between the two ends. Germline CDR1 SEHNR, CDR2 FQNEAQ (reference sequence). CDR3 sequence: CASSQGLGPEQYF. CDR3 DNA: TGTGCCAGCAGCCAAGGGCTGGGGCCTGAGCAGTACTTC.

V and J are TRBV13 and TRBJ2-7; 9 bases match TRBD2. Germline loops: CDR1 PRHDT, CDR2 FYEKMQ (reference sequence). The J segment lost 4 bases and the V segment lost 4 bases, leaving 8 bases of the junction unmatched. The length of the CDR3 is 15 residues. The DNA of the CDR3 is TGTGCCAGCAGCTCCCAGCGGGGGGCGGCTTACGAGCAGTACTTC. Its protein product is CASSSQRGAAYEQYF.

In this sample, this clonotype turned up a few times. The germline gene is not matched at one end of the junction; a read error may be the cause. This chain uses TRBV5-3 with TRBJ2-7; 8 nucleotides align to TRBD2. TRBV5-3 is treated as an ORF (open reading frame) with a function not yet certain. The CDR3 spans 16 residues. The DNA for the CDR3 is TGTGCCAGCAGCTTGGTCGAGACTAGCGCGAACTACGAGCAGTACTTC. Translation: CASSLVETSANYEQYF.

To note about this clonotype: This may come from a read error, since a much larger clone is one base off. This sequence joins TRBV6-5 and TRBJ2-1; 9 bases fit TRBD2. Losses at the gene ends were 4 bases for V and 11 bases for J; bases not matched to a gene: 15. CDR3 length: 16 amino acids. Per the germline V gene, CDR1 is MNHEY and CDR2 is SVGAGI. The DNA for the CDR3 is TGTGCCAGCAGTTTTTCCACCGGGACTAGCTTCGATAAGCAGTTCTTC. The encoded protein is CASSFSTGTSFDKQFF.